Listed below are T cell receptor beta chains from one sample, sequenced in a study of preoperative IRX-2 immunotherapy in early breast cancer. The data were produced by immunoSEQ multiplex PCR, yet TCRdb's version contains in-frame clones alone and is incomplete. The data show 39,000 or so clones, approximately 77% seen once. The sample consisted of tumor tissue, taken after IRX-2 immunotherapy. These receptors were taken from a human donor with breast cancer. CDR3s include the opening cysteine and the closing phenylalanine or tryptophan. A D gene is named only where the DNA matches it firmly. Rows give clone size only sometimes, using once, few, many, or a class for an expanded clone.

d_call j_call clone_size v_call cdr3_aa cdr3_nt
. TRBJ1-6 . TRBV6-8 CASRPQGYNSPLHF TGTGCCAGTCGCCCCCAGGGCTATAATTCACCCCTCCACTTT
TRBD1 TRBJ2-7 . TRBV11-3 CASSSDLQGAYEQYF TGTGCCAGCAGTTCCGACCTTCAGGGGGCCTACGAGCAGTACTTC
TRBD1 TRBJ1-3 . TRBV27 CASSLQGLVGNTIYF TGTGCCAGCAGCCTACAGGGGCTAGTAGGAAACACCATATATTTT
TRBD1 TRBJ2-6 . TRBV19 CATFDRAGSGANVLTF TGTGCCACCTTTGACAGGGCAGGGTCTGGGGCCAACGTCCTGACTTTC
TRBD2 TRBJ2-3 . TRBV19 CASRDYKADTQYF TGTGCCAGCCGGGACTACAAAGCAGATACGCAGTATTTT
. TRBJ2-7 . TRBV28 CASSYKITSSSYEQYF TGTGCCAGCAGTTATAAGATAACTTCCTCTTCCTACGAGCAGTACTTC
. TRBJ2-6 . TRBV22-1 CATSPQTLAGANVLTF TGTGCCACCAGCCCACAAACACTGGCTGGGGCCAACGTCCTGACTTTC
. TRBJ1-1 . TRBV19 CASSIIQGAANTEAFF TGTGCCAGTAGTATAATCCAGGGCGCGGCGAACACTGAAGCTTTCTTT
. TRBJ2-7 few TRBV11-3 CASRSRRIFPYEQYF TGTGCCAGCAGATCTCGGCGGATCTTCCCCTACGAGCAGTACTTC
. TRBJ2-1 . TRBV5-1 CASSTPGQIYNEQFF TGCGCCAGCAGCACACCGGGACAAATTTACAATGAGCAGTTCTTC
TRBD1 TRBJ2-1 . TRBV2 CASNLQGAISYNEQFF TGTGCCAGCAACTTACAGGGGGCGATTTCCTACAATGAGCAGTTCTTC
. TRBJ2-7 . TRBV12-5 CASGLVWHEQYF TGTGCTAGTGGTTTGGTTTGGCACGAGCAGTACTTC
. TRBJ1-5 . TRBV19 CASSIVQGPQHF TGTGCCAGTAGTATCGTTCAGGGTCCCCAGCATTTT
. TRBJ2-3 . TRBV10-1 CASSEEGRWTDTQYF TGCGCCAGCAGTGAGGAGGGGAGGTGGACAGATACGCAGTATTTT
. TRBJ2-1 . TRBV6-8 CASSARGPFTDEQFF TGTGCCAGCAGTGCTCGGGGACCATTCACCGATGAGCAGTTCTTC
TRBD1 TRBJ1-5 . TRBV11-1 CASSPGTGDNQPQHF TGTGCCAGCAGTCCCGGGACAGGGGACAATCAGCCCCAGCATTTT
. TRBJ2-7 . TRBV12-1 CASSPSRGYEQYF TGTGCCAGCAGCCCGTCCAGGGGGTACGAGCAGTACTTC
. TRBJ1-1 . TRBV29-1 CSVREGGLTEAFF TGCAGCGTTAGGGAGGGGGGTCTCACTGAAGCTTTCTTT
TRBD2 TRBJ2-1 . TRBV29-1 CSVEVLAGNNEQFF TGCAGCGTTGAAGTACTAGCGGGAAACAATGAGCAGTTCTTC
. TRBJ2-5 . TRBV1 CASSQEDLTFTTNRNKETQYF TGCGCCAGCAGCCAAGAAGACCTTACGTTCACCACAAACAGGAACAAAGAGACCCAGTACTTC
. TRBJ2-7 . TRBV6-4 CAISVGGAQYF TGTGCCATCAGTGTAGGTGGGGCGCAGTACTTC
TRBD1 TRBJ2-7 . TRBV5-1 CASSLPGTGGNEQYF TGCGCCAGCAGCTTACCCGGGACAGGGGGTAACGAGCAGTACTTC
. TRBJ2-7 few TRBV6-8 CASSGLSAQTMAIGQYF TGTGCCAGCAGTGGCCTATCAGCCCAGACTATGGCAATTGGGCAGTACTTC
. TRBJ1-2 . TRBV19 CASSIPGNYGYTF TGTGCCAGTAGTATCCCAGGGAACTATGGCTACACCTTC
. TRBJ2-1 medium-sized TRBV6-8 CASSYSELYEQFF TGTGCCAGCAGTTACTCGGAGCTCTATGAGCAGTTCTTC
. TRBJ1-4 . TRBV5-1 CASSLTGATNEKLFF TGCGCCAGCAGCTTGACGGGAGCAACTAATGAAAAACTGTTTTTT
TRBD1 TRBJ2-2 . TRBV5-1 CASSFGTVNTGELFF TGCGCCAGCAGCTTCGGGACAGTGAACACCGGGGAGCTGTTTTTT
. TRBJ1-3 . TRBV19 CASSMAGTGNTIYF TGTGCCAGTAGTATGGCTGGGACCGGAAACACCATATATTTT
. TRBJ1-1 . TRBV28 CASSGDTLEAFF TGTGCCAGCAGTGGCGACACCCTGGAGGCTTTCTTT
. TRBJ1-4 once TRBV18 CASSPPNYRASNEKLFF TGTGCCAGCTCACCACCGAATTACAGGGCGTCTAATGAAAAACTGTTTTTT
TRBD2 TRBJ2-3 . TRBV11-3 CASSKKLAGGGTDTQYF TGTGCCAGCAGCAAGAAGCTAGCGGGAGGGGGCACAGATACGCAGTATTTT
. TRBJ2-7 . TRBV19 CASSPDTYEQYF TGTGCCAGTAGTCCCGATACCTACGAGCAGTACTTC
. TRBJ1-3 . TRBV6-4 CASSYSIRLDSGNTIYF TGTGCCAGCAGTTACTCGATCCGTCTGGACTCTGGAAACACCATATATTTT
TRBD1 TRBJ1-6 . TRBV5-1 CASSLGGGRGNSPLHF TGCGCCAGCAGCTTGGGAGGGGGCAGGGGAAATTCACCCCTCCACTTT
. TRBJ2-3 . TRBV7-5 CASSFSGRGADTQYF TGTGCCAGCAGCTTCAGCGGGAGAGGGGCAGATACGCAGTATTTT
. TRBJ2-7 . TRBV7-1 CASSLDPLSSYEQYF TGTGCCAGCAGCTTAGACCCTTTGAGCTCCTACGAGCAGTACTTC
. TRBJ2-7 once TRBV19 CASREGTLQYF TGTGCCAGTAGGGAAGGTACCCTGCAGTACTTC
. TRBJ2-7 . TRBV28 CASSSGRSYEQYF TGTGCCAGCAGTTCCGGACGGTCCTACGAGCAGTACTTC
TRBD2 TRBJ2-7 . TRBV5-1 CASSLDSGFIYEQYF TGCGCCAGCAGCTTGGATAGCGGGTTTATTTACGAGCAGTACTTC
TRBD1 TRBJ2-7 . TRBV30 CAWRVQGASYEQYF TGTGCCTGGAGGGTACAGGGGGCCTCCTACGAGCAGTACTTC
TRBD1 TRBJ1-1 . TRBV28 CATRGGNTEAFF TGTGCCACCAGGGGGGGGAACACTGAAGCTTTCTTT